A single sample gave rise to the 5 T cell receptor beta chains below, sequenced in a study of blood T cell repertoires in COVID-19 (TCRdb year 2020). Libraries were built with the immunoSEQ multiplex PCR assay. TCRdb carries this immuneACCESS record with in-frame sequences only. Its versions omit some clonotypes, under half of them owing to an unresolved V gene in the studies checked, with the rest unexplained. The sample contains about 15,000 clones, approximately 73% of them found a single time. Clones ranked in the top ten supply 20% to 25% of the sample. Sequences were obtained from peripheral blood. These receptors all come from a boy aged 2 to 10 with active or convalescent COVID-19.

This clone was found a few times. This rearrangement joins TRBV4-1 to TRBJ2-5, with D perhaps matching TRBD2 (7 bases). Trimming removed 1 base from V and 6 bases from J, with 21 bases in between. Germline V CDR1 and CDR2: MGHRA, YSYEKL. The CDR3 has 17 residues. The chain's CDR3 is CASSQGWAGGTTQTQYF. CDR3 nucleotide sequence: TGCGCCAGCAGCCAAGGGTGGGCCGGGGGGACAACACAGACCCAGTACTTC.

CDR3 sequence (DNA): TGTGCCAGCAGTTATAGGGACACAAGGAGCAATCAGCCCCAGCATTTT. This translates into CASSYRDTRSNQPQHF. This sequence joins TRBV6-6 and TRBJ1-5; D is possibly TRBD1 (6 bases). V dropped 3 bases and J dropped 1 base, with 13 bases sitting between them. Germline V gene sequence: CDR1 MNHNY, CDR2 SVGAGI (reference sequence). The CDR3 contains 16 residues.

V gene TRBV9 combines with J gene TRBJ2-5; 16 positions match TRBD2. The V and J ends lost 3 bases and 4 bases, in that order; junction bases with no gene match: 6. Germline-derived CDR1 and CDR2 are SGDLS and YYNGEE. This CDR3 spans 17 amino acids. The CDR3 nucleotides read TGTGCCAGCAGCGAGCCGGGACTAGCGGGGGGGCCAGAGACCCAGTACTTC. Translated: CASSEPGLAGGPETQYF.

The CDR3 DNA reads TGTGCCAGTAGTATAGATAAGAGGCGGGCTATACCCGGGGAGCTGTTTTTT. It translates to CASSIDKRRAIPGELFF. V gene TRBV19 combines with J gene TRBJ2-2, with D possibly TRBD2 on 5 matching bases. Germline V lookup: CDR1 LNHDA, CDR2 SQIVND (reference sequence). There are 17 residues in the CDR3. Between the trimmed V and J ends, which lost 0 bases and 6 bases, there was a span of 17 bases.

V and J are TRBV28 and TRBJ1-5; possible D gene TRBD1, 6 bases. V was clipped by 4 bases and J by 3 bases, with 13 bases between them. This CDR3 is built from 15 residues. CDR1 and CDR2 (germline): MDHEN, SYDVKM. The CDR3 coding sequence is TGTGCCAGCAGTTCACCCACAGGGAACAATCAGCCCCAGCATTTT. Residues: CASSSPTGNNQPQHF.